This T cell receptor beta chain comes out of a study of CD8+ T cells in alopecia areata (dated by TCRdb to the late 2010s). As for the study more broadly: Treated patients were enrolled in an open-label pilot trial of oral tofacitinib, 5 to 10 mg twice daily, for moderate-to-severe alopecia areata. For the treated patients, the SALT score, which quantifies what percentage of scalp surface area is affected, served as the measure of disease severity. Patients stayed on tofacitinib for 6 to 18 months and then had 6 months of follow-up off drug so that delayed response and recurrence could be assessed. Scalp clonality was compared among normal scalp (n=4), patchy alopecia areata scalp (n=8), and alopecia totalis/universalis scalp (n=8). On the human side, TCRbeta sequencing was run on scalp tissue and on sorted CD4+ and CD8+ peripheral blood T cells from healthy controls and from alopecia areata patients with either patchy or totalis/universalis disease. The RNA source kit depended on sample type: the PAXgene miRNA kit for fixed scalp, the miRNeasy kit for PBMCs, and the RNeasy kit for mouse skin. High-throughput TCRbeta sequencing was used to examine T cell clonal expansion in alopecia areata in both the C3H/HeJ mouse model and human patients. Patients on tofacitinib were biopsied at baseline and after 4 and 24 weeks of treatment, and several of the patients also had a later scalp biopsy. immunoSEQ multiplex PCR using 35 Vbeta forward primers and 13 Jbeta reverse primers was used to amplify TCRbeta CDR3 regions.

What the research found in general, with its limitations: Because the treated cohort was small and had just a single nonresponder, larger studies are needed to establish links between baseline CD8+ expansion and response. Tofacitinib significantly decreased scalp clonality and the number of expanded CD8+ clones among the top 100 scalp clones. Resident alphabeta T cells in normal human skin are also sequenced, complicating scalp TCR repertoire analysis, unlike mouse skin dominated by gammadelta T cells. During tofacitinib treatment, many expanded lesional clones stuck around in both scalp and blood, and this persistence may partly explain why relapse happens after treatment is stopped. Compared with mice, TCR sequences shared between patients were less clear, possibly partly because of HLA diversity across the patient population. Lesional scalp, especially in alopecia totalis/universalis, showed higher clonality and more expanded CD8+ clones than normal scalp, suggesting antigenic drive.

The time point label, read with the paper, signifies: four to five weeks on oral tofacitinib. The treatment or condition label, as the study defines it: oral pan-JAK inhibitor, 5-10 mg twice daily. Lesional scalp punch biopsies and peripheral blood were collected from alopecia areata patients. PBMCs were isolated by density centrifugation and stained for CD3, CD4 and CD8, after which CD4+ and CD8+ T cells were sorted on a FACSAria. The protocol used for the library was the immunoSEQ multiplex PCR assay. For TCR sequencing, RNA was extracted from every sample and reverse transcribed into cDNA to serve as template. SuperScript III was used for first-strand cDNA synthesis, primed with a 2:1 mix of oligo-dT and random hexamers. A synthetic immune receptor repertoire was used to measure amplification bias, and any remaining bias was corrected computationally. In the source study's methods: After raw reads were preprocessed to remove errors, the CDR3 was defined following IMGT conventions as running from the conserved cysteine to phenylalanine. Clonality was calculated as 1 minus Shannon entropy normalized by log2 of the number of productive unique TCRs. Whether each scalp clone was CD4 or CD8 was inferred by checking scalp TCRbeta sequences against the CD4 and CD8 repertoires from sorted blood. Held by TCRdb, this immuneACCESS table contains in-frame sequences only and omits some clones. Under half of the omission traces to an unresolved V gene where checked; the cause of the rest is unknown. The V and J calls and clone size come from that table; D and trimming were worked out from the DNA. This sample is represented by some 120,000 clones; 61% of them were singletons. The ten largest clones add up to more than 5% of the sample.

The CDR3 goes from the cysteine to the phenylalanine over 18 residues. The sequence is cut down to CDR3 DNA, 54 bases in frame from base 1. Trimming removed 6 bases from V and 0 bases from J, leaving 21 bases between the germline ends. According to the germline V gene (reference sequence), CDR1 reads MNHEY and CDR2 reads SMNVEV. Worth noting for this clone: Its binding antigen is unknown. No base quality information exists; no much larger clone differs at one position.

This receptor was taken from a human donor with alopecia areata. In this chain, TRBV27 is recombined with TRBJ1-5; tentative D gene TRBD1, with 6 bases matching. The specimen was CD4+ T cells sorted from blood, collected at week 4, from a patient treated with tofacitinib. The nucleotide sequence reads as follows: TGTGCCAGCAGCCGGGCAGGGGACGGCACGTATAGCAATCAGCCCCAGCATTTT. It encodes CASSRAGDGTYSNQPQHF.